One TCR beta chain is described in this entry. The antigen is unknown. As to treatment: some 20 received Ad26.COV2.S at low or high dose, single or two shots; roughly five received placebo; per-sample allocation not given. Following the first vaccine or placebo injection, samples were taken on day 63. Sequencing was performed with immunoSEQ multiplex PCR; in TCRdb, only in-frame clones are kept and a portion is missing. The data hold about 350,000 clones, with roughly 90% observed a single time. Germline assignment: CDR1 MNHEY and CDR2 SMNVEV (reference sequence). There are 14 residues in the CDR3. V lost 2 bases and J 6 bases, leaving 14 bases between the germline ends. The data were taken from a study of Ad26.COV2.S vaccination and SARS-CoV-2 variants. Study details: Each vaccinee took Ad26.COV2.S intramuscularly, once or twice 56 days apart.

Study-level results: Total T cell responses may have been underestimated by the TCR breadth and depth analyses. Substantial breadth was reported for post-vaccination spike-specific CD8+ and CD4+ T cells.

The receptor was isolated from a person between 18 and 59 years old who received the Ad26.COV2.S COVID-19 vaccine or a placebo. This chain joins TRBV27 and TRBJ2-7; tentatively, D is TRBD2 (5 bases). The sequenced sample was peripheral blood, obtained in a trial of Ad26.COV2.S vaccine versus placebo. The CDR3 region has the DNA TGTGCCAGCAGTTTAGCCGGGATTAAGCGCGAGCAGTACTTC. It codes for CASSLAGIKREQYF.